What follows describes a single T cell receptor (beta chain). Its antigen is not identified. TCRdb reanalyzed the 5' RACE reads and collapses them to one entry per CDR3 protein, without DNA. Found here are over 150,000 distinct CDR3 sequences; the top ten clones hold roughly 2.3%. Unsorted whole blood yielded the total RNA, with T cells left unselected. Per germline, CDR1 MDHEN and CDR2 SYDVKM. This CDR3 comprises 13 residues. This specimen belongs to a study of monozygotic twins with inflammatory bowel disease. The study, taken as a whole, reports: The inverse Simpson measure of TCRbeta diversity was lower in IBD patients than in healthy co-twins.

The sample comprised blood. This receptor was identified in a human donor with ulcerative colitis or Crohn's disease, or a healthy co-twin of an affected twin (not recorded which). The chain employs TRBV28 and TRBJ1-2; lacking DNA, the TRBD1 call made by TCRdb goes unchecked. The chain's CDR3 is CASSPDRGYGYTF.